The 9 T cell receptor beta chains listed next were all sequenced from one sample in a study of regulatory T cells in long-lasting Graves disease. CDR3 regions were amplified by Arm-PCR using iRepertoire HTBI primers to build TCR beta libraries. TCRdb fed the multiplex PCR reads into MiXCR, producing one record per CDR3 protein. The sample lists under 250,000 distinct CDR3 sequences, approximately 19% occurring once. As for time point: newly diagnosed GD, antithyroid drugs for less than 3 months. Making the TCR library involved RNA that had been extracted from PBMCs. The sample was also linked to a second study, of T cells in Graves' hyperthyroidism and ophthalmopathy.

The sample consisted of peripheral blood mononuclear cells (PBMCs), taken at new diagnosis, from a patient treated with antithyroid drugs. The source is a woman between 25 and 40 years old with Graves disease.

This clonotype was seen at least ten times. The chain is built from TRBV7-9 and TRBJ2-3; 14 positions agree with TRBD2. Losses at the gene ends were 5 bases for V and 4 bases for J; bases not matched to a gene: 5. The CDR3 is 16 amino acids. The germline V gene has CDR1 SEHNR and CDR2 FQNEAQ (reference sequence). The CDR3 loop reads CASSPPGLAGADTQYF. Written as DNA, the CDR3 is TGTGCCAGCAGCCCACCGGGACTAGCGGGAGCAGATACGCAGTATTTT. Complete variable domain (other parts from reference TRBV7-9 and TRBJ2-3): DTGVSQNPRHKITKRGQNVTFRCDPISEHNRLYWYRQTLGQGPEFLTYFQNEAQLEKSRLLSDRFSAERPKGSFSTLEIQRTEQGDSAMYLCASSPPGLAGADTQYFGPGTRLTVL.

There are many counts of this clonotype. The chain joins TRBV5-1 to TRBJ2-5; 10 bases align to TRBD1. Germline CDR1 reads SGHRS; CDR2 reads YFSETQ. The trim removed 4 bases at V and 5 bases at J, leaving 8 bases unmatched. The CDR3 runs to 15 residues. CDR3 DNA: TGCGCCAGCAGCGCACCGGGACAGGGGTGGGAGACCCAGTACTTC. Amino acid sequence: CASSAPGQGWETQYF.

Comment on this clonotype: Since a far larger clone is one base different, this is likely a read error. V is TRBV28 and J is TRBJ1-2; 8 bases align to TRBD1. CDR3 length equals 18 residues. The V gene's germline CDR1 is MDHEN and CDR2 SYDVKM. Trimming cost V 3 bases and J 4 bases; bases outside gene matches: 16. The CDR3 here is CASSLDRASLRTIYGYTF. The CDR3 region has the DNA TGTGCCAGCAGTTTGGACAGGGCTTCGCTCCGGACCATCTATGGCTACACCTTC.

This clonotype was detected many times. The chain carries TRBV14 and TRBJ2-5; tentative D call: TRBD1 (6 bases). With 4 bases removed from V and 2 bases from J, the gap between germline ends came to 23 bases. Germline loops: CDR1 SGHDN, CDR2 FVKESK. This CDR3 has 18 amino acids. CDR3 in amino acids: CASSLNSWRGTNQETQYF. CDR3 bases: TGTGCCAGCAGCCTCAATTCCTGGAGAGGGACAAATCAAGAGACCCAGTACTTC. The entire variable domain, with the rest obtained from reference TRBV14 and TRBJ2-5, is as follows: EAGVTQFPSHSVIEKGQTVTLRCDPISGHDNLYWYRRVMGKEIKFLLHFVKESKQDESGMPNNRFLAERTGGTYSTLKVQPAELEDSGVYFCASSLNSWRGTNQETQYFGPGTRLLVL.

This rearrangement joins TRBV20-1 to TRBJ2-7; 10 positions agree with TRBD2. The CDR3 contains 15 residues. Germline-derived CDR1 and CDR2 are DFQATT and SNEGSKA (reference sequence). V shed 1 base, J shed 2 bases, and the junction held 5 bases outside the gene matches. The CDR3 loop reads CSARGAGTSAYEQYF. CDR3 coding DNA: TGCAGTGCTAGAGGTGCGGGGACTAGCGCCTACGAGCAGTACTTC.

This clonotype was picked up many times. The chain joins TRBV6-1 to TRBJ1-2, with no clear D. Germline V gene data show CDR1 as MNHNS and CDR2 as SASEGT. The CDR3 extends over 16 amino acids. Trimming shortened V by 0 bases and J by 3 bases, and 14 bases separated the two germline ends. The CDR3 region is CASSEAQTAPYYGYTF. In DNA form, the CDR3 reads TGTGCCAGCAGTGAAGCTCAGACGGCCCCCTACTATGGCTACACCTTC.

This clonotype was seen at least ten times. The rearrangement links TRBV6-1 to TRBJ1-1; a weak D match, TRBD1 (5 bases). Germline CDR1 and CDR2: MNHNS and SASEGT. The CDR3 is 13 residues long. Trimming removed 6 bases at V and 3 bases at J, with 11 bases between. This CDR3 is CASSRGEYTEAFF. The CDR3 DNA follows: TGTGCCAGCAGCCGGGGGGAGTACACTGAAGCTTTCTTT.

This clonotype turned up a few times. The chain recombines TRBV6-1 with TRBJ2-2; 7 bases are a match to TRBD2. This CDR3 is built from 15 residues. V trimming: 5 bases; J trimming: 5 bases; junction bases outside the gene matches: 8. The germline gives CDR1 MNHNS, CDR2 SASEGT. The DNA for the CDR3 is TGTGCCAGCAGTCCTCGGACTAGTCAGACCGGGGAGCTGTTTTTT. This translates into CASSPRTSQTGELFF.

The genes are TRBV19 and TRBJ1-5, with D unresolved. The CDR3 contains 14 residues. Trimming stripped 5 bases from V and 5 bases from J, with 13 bases between. CDR1 and CDR2 from the germline V gene are LNHDA and SQIVND (reference sequence). The chain's CDR3 is CASSEVRVDQPQHF. CDR3 nucleotides: TGTGCCAGTAGTGAGGTAAGGGTAGATCAGCCCCAGCATTTT.